Listed below are T cell receptor beta chains from one sample, sequenced in a study. TCRdb re-analysed the RT-PCR reads in MiXCR, keeping a single row per CDR3 protein. The table lists about 700,000 distinct CDR3 sequences, more than 13% of them singletons, with 3% to 4.5% in the top ten. The material sequenced was memory CD4+ T cells from blood. These TCRs come from a female donor in good health, serving as a healthy control. Both conserved end residues are part of each CDR3. Fields, in order: D gene, clone size, J gene, V gene, CDR3 DNA, CDR3 protein. A D gene is named only where the DNA matches it firmly. Rows may omit the clone size; those that give it use once, few, many or a size class.

>.|many|TRBJ1-5|TRBV9
TGTGCCAGCAGCGTAGATGGCTCTCTCTATCAGCCCCAGCATTTT
CASSVDGSLYQPQHF
>.|few|TRBJ2-3|TRBV20-1
TGCAGTGCTCCACTCGATTCTAGCGCTCTTAGCACAGATACGCAGTATTTT
CSAPLDSSALSTDTQYF
>.|.|TRBJ1-2|TRBV5-1
TGCGCCAGCAGCCCCGGGAACAGGGTAACGAATGGCTACACCTTC
CASSPGNRVTNGYTF
>.|many|TRBJ1-1|TRBV20-1
TGCAGTGCTAGACTCCCGGGAGGCAACACTGAAGCTTTCTTT
CSARLPGGNTEAFF
>TRBD1|.|TRBJ1-5|TRBV19
TGTGCCAGTAGTATCGCGACAGGGTTTCAGCCCCAGCATTTT
CASSIATGFQPQHF
>.|many|TRBJ1-1|TRBV29-1
TGCAGCGTTCTCCGGTCTATGAACACTGAAGCTTTCTTT
CSVLRSMNTEAFF
>TRBD1|.|TRBJ1-1|TRBV7-9
TGTGCCAGCAGCTCTTTCCGGGACAGAAGCATGAACACTGAAGCTTTCTTT
CASSSFRDRSMNTEAFF
>.|.|TRBJ2-7|TRBV5-1
TGCGCCAGCAGCTTGGACAGTCCGAGCTACGAGCAGTACTTC
CASSLDSPSYEQYF
>TRBD2|few|TRBJ2-7|TRBV7-9
TGTGCCAGCAGCTGGTATAGCGGGAGGGGCCTCTCCTACGAGCAGTACTTC
CASSWYSGRGLSYEQYF
>.|.|TRBJ2-3|TRBV19
TGTGCCAGTAGTATACGCCAAGGGGAACGAGATACGCAGTATTTT
CASSIRQGERDTQYF
>.|.|TRBJ1-1|TRBV11-1
TGTGCCAGCAGCCCTCGATTAGGCAGAGAGAAGAACACTGAAGCTTTCTTT
CASSPRLGREKNTEAFF
>.|few|TRBJ2-2|TRBV18
TGTGCCAGCTCATCCAGGGAGACGACCGGGGAGCTGTTTTTT
CASSSRETTGELFF
>.|many|TRBJ1-2|TRBV7-2
TGTGCCAGCAGCTTAATTGGGTCCGACTATGGCTACACCTTC
CASSLIGSDYGYTF
>.|.|TRBJ1-4|TRBV20-1
TGCAGTGCTAGAGGTACAGAATCAACTAATGAAAAACTGTTTTTT
CSARGTESTNEKLFF
>.|.|TRBJ2-3|TRBV7-2
TGTGCCAGCAGCACTAGACTAACGCAGTATTTT
CASSTRLTQYF
>TRBD1|many|TRBJ2-7|TRBV27
TGTGCCAGCAGTGCCAACGGACAGGGGGCGTCCTACGAGCAGTACTTC
CASSANGQGASYEQYF
>TRBD2|.|TRBJ2-3|TRBV18
TGTGCCAGCTCACCACCTAGCGGGGGCACAGATACGCAGTATTTT
CASSPPSGGTDTQYF
>.|few|TRBJ1-1|TRBV7-9
TGTGCCAGCAGCTTAAATCAAGACACTGAAGCTTTCTTT
CASSLNQDTEAFF
>.|few|TRBJ1-4|TRBV6-5
TGTGCCAGCAGTTACGGGGGTTATGAAAAACTGTTTTTT
CASSYGGYEKLFF
>TRBD2|few|TRBJ2-2|TRBV28
TGTGCCAGCAGCCCCGGGACTAGCGGGAGATTGTTGACCGGGGAGCTGTTTTTT
CASSPGTSGRLLTGELFF
>.|.|TRBJ1-1|TRBV15
TGTGCCACCAGCACAGGTCTCTATCCTGGAAACACTGAAGCTTTCTTT
CATSTGLYPGNTEAFF
>.|.|TRBJ2-3|TRBV7-2
TGTGCCAGCAGCCCCATGCGGGACTCCGATACGCAGTATTTT
CASSPMRDSDTQYF
>.|many|TRBJ2-2|TRBV27
TGTGCCAGCAGTTTTTCCACCGGGGAGCTGTTTTTT
CASSFSTGELFF
>.|many|TRBJ2-3|TRBV7-6
TGTGCCAGCAGCTTAGAAATGGGAGGAGGGGCAGATACGCAGTATTTT
CASSLEMGGGADTQYF
>TRBD1|many|TRBJ2-1|TRBV6-5
TGTGCCAGCAGAAGGACAGGGGAGATAAATGAGCAGTTCTTC
CASRRTGEINEQFF
>.|many|TRBJ2-7|TRBV25-1
TGTGCCAGCAGTGGAACCCAGGGTCCAGGGACCTACGAGCAGTACTTC
CASSGTQGPGTYEQYF
>TRBD2|.|TRBJ2-7|TRBV11-2
TGTGCCAGCAGCCGCGGGGGGGCCTACGAGCAGTACTTC
CASSRGGAYEQYF
>.|many|TRBJ2-1|TRBV10-3
TGTGCCATCGGGGGGGCGGGAAATGAGCAGTTCTTC
CAIGGAGNEQFF
>.|many|TRBJ2-1|TRBV30
TGTGCCTGGAGTGTTTCGCTACGGACACATCAGTTCTTC
CAWSVSLRTHQFF
>.|few|TRBJ1-2|TRBV5-6
TGTGCCAGCAGTCGGGGGAGATGGGACTATGGCTACACCTTC
CASSRGRWDYGYTF
>TRBD1|few|TRBJ1-2|TRBV20-1
TGCAGTGCTAGAAGGGGACAGGGGGAAGGCTACACCTTC
CSARRGQGEGYTF
>.|.|TRBJ1-4|TRBV7-2
TGTGCCAGCAGCTTCCGGCCGAATGAAAAACTGTTTTTT
CASSFRPNEKLFF
>.|few|TRBJ2-1|TRBV5-1
TGCGCCAGCAGCCCTACGACAGAGGGCGATGAGCAGTTCTTC
CASSPTTEGDEQFF
>.|few|TRBJ2-7|TRBV10-3
TGTGCCATCAGTGATTCTCTAGGAGAGCAGTACTTC
CAISDSLGEQYF
>.|few|TRBJ2-2|TRBV7-9
TGTGCCAGCAGCTTACGTAGGTACGGGATTGACACCGGGGAGCTGTTTTTT
CASSLRRYGIDTGELFF
>.|many|TRBJ1-2|TRBV9
TGTGCCAGCAGCGTAGGGAGTAGCTATGGCTACACCTTC
CASSVGSSYGYTF
>.|many|TRBJ2-3|TRBV6-5
TGTGCCAGCAGTTACTCCCTCGCTGTGGAAACAGATACGCAGTATTTT
CASSYSLAVETDTQYF
>.|few|TRBJ2-1|TRBV11-2
TGTGCCAGCAGCTTACGGGCTGCGGGATACAATGAGCAGTTCTTC
CASSLRAAGYNEQFF
>TRBD1|few|TRBJ1-4|TRBV7-2
TGTGCCAGCAGCTTAGCCGAAACAGGGGTCGCCAAAGATGAAAAACTGTTTTTT
CASSLAETGVAKDEKLFF
>TRBD1|few|TRBJ1-1|TRBV27
TGTGCCAGCGCCTTACAGGGGATCGTCACTGAAGCTTTCTTT
CASALQGIVTEAFF
>TRBD2|.|TRBJ2-7|TRBV7-2
TGTGCCAGCAGCAGTAGCGGGAGCTCTCCCTCCTACGAGCAGTACTTC
CASSSSGSSPSYEQYF
>TRBD1|few|TRBJ1-6|TRBV5-1
TGCGCCAGCAGCGAGAGGACAGGGCGATTTTATAATTCACCCCTCCACTTT
CASSERTGRFYNSPLHF